This T cell receptor beta chain was sequenced for a study of blood T cell repertoires in COVID-19. About the research overall: In each case, the material was cDNA or gDNA derived from T cells, B-cell-depleted T cells, or PBMCs.

Cohorts were determined from participant-reported clinical history. Assay used: immunoSEQ multiplex PCR; TCRdb lists only in-frame clones, some missing. The sample lists 400,000 to 500,000 clones, 70% to 90% occurring once. The table lists this clone with a few counts. The junction had 21 bases not matched to a gene; V was cut back by 5 bases and J by 5 bases. Germline V lookup: CDR1 SGHVS, CDR2 FQNEAQ. This CDR3 region has 20 residues. V and J are TRBV7-8 and TRBJ1-6, with 7 nucleotides matching TRBD1. The sample taken for sequencing was PBMCs or T cells enriched from blood (not recorded which). This TCR derives from a woman in her late teens or twenties who had been exposed to COVID-19. The CDR3 region is CASSGANRDSPIEDNSPLHF. In nucleotides, the CDR3 is TGTGCCAGCAGCGGTGCCAACCGGGACAGCCCAATAGAAGATAATTCACCCCTCCACTTT.